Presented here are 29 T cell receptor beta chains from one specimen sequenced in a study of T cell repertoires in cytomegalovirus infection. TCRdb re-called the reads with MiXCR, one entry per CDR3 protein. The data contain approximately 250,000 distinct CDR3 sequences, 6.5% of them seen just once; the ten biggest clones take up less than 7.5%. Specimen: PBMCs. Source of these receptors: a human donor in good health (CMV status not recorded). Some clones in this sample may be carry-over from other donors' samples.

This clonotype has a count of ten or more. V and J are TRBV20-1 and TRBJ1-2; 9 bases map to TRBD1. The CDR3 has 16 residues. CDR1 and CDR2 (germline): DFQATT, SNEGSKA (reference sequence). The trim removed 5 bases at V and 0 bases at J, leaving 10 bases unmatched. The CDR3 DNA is TGCAGTGCTGACGACGGGACAGGGACTTCTAACTATGGCTACACCTTC. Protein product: CSADDGTGTSNYGYTF.

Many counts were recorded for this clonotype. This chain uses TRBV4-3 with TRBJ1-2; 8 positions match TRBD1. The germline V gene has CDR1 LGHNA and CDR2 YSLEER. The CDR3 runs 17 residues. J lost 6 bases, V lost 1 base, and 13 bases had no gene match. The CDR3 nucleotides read TGCGCCAGCAGCCAAGGAATTGGCCTGGACAGGGAGGATGGCTACACCTTC. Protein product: CASSQGIGLDREDGYTF.

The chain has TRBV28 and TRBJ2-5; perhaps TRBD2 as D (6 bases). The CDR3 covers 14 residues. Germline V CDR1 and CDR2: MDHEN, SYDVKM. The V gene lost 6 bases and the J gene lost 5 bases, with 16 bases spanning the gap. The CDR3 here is CASRRSGDAETQYF. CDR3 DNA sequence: TGTGCCAGCAGGCGATCGGGGGACGCGGAGACCCAGTACTTC. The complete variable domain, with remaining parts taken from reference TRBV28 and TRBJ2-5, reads DVKVTQSSRYLVKRTGEKVFLECVQDMDHENMFWYRQDPGLGLRLIYFSYDVKMKEKGDIPEGYSVSREKKERFSLILESASTNQTSMYLCASRRSGDAETQYFGPGTRLLVL.

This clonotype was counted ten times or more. This CDR3 reads CASSSATGANEKLFF. CDR3 DNA: TGTGCCAGCAGCTCCGCGACAGGGGCTAATGAAAAACTGTTTTTT. V is TRBV7-2 and J is TRBJ1-4; 8 nucleotides match TRBD1. CDR1 SGHTA and CDR2 FQGNSA come from the germline V gene. There are 15 residues in the CDR3. The junction had 4 bases not matched to a gene; V was cut back by 4 bases and J by 3 bases.

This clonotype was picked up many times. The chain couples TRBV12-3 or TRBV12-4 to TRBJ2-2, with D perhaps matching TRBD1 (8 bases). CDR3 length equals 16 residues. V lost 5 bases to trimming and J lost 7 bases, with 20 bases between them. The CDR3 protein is CASSLSGQGGVGELFF. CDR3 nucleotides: TGTGCCAGCAGTCTCAGTGGACAGGGAGGGGTCGGGGAGCTGTTTTTT.

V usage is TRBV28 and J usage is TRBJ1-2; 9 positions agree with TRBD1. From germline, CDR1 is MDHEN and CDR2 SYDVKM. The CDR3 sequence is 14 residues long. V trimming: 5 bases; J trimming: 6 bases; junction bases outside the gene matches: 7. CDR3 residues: CASSLFGQGNGYTF. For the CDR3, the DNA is TGTGCCAGCAGTCTCTTCGGACAGGGGAATGGCTACACCTTC.

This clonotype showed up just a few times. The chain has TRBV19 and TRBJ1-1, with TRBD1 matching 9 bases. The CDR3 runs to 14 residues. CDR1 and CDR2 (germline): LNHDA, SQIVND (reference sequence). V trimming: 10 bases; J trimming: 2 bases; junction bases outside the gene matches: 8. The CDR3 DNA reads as TGTGCCATCTCCAAGGGACAGGGAAACACTGAAGCTTTCTTT. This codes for CAISKGQGNTEAFF.

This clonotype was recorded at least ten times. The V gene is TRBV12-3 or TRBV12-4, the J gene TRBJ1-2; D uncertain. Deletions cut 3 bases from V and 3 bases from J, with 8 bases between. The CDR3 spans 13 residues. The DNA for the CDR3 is TGTGCCAGCAGTTTTGAGGGAGACTATGGCTACACCTTC. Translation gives CASSFEGDYGYTF.

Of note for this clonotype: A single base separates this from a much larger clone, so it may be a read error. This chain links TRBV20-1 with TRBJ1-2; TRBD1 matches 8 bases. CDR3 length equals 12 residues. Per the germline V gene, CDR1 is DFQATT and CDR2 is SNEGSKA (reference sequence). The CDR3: CNARRQGRGYTF. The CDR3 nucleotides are TGCAATGCGAGACGACAGGGGAGGGGCTACACCTTC.

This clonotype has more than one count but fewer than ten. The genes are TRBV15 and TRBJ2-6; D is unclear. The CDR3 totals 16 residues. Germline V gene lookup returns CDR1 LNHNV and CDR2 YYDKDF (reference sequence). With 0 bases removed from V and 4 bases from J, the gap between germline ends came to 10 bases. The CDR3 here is CATSRDLASGANVLTF. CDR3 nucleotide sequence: TGTGCCACCAGCAGAGATCTGGCCTCAGGGGCCAACGTCCTGACTTTC.

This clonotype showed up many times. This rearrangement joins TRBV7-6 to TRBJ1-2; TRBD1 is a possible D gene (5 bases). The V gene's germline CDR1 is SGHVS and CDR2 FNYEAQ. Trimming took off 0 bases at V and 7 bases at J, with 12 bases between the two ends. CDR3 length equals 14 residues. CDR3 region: CASSLAEGTGGYTF. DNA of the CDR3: TGTGCCAGCAGCTTAGCGGAGGGGACGGGTGGCTACACCTTC.

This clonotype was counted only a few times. The DNA for the CDR3 is TGCAGCGTTGAGGGGGGCTACACCTTC. Its protein product is CSVEGGYTF. This sequence joins TRBV29-1 and TRBJ1-2; D uncertain. Germline assignment: CDR1 SQVTM and CDR2 ANQGSEA. Trimming left V 3 bases short and J 8 bases short, with 4 bases between. CDR3 length: 9 residues. The variable domain in full, completed from reference TRBV29-1 and TRBJ1-2, reads SAVISQKPSRDICQRGTSLTIQCQVDSQVTMMFWYRQQPGQSLTLIATANQGSEATYESGFVIDKFPISRPNLTFSTLTVSNMSPEDSSIYLCSVEGGYTFGSGTRLTVV.

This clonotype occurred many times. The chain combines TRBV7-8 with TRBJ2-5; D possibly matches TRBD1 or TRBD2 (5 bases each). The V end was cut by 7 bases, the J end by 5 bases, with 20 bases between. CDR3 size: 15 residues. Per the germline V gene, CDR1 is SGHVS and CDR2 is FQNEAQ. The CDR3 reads CASTTGPSNRETQYF. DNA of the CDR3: TGTGCCAGCACCACGGGACCCTCCAATCGGGAGACCCAGTACTTC.

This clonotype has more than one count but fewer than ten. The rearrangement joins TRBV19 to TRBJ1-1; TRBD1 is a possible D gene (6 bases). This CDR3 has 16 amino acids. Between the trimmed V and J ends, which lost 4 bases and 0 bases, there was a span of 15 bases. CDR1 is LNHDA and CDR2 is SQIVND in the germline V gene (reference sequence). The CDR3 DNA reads TGTGCCAGTAGTACATTAAGACAGGCCGTGAACACTGAAGCTTTCTTT. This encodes CASSTLRQAVNTEAFF.

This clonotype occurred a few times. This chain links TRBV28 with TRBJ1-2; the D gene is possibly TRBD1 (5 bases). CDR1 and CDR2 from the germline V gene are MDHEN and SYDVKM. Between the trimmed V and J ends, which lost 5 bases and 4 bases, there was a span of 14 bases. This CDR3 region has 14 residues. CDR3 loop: CASSPPGTVYGYTF. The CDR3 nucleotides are TGTGCCAGCAGTCCTCCCGGGACGGTCTATGGCTACACCTTC.

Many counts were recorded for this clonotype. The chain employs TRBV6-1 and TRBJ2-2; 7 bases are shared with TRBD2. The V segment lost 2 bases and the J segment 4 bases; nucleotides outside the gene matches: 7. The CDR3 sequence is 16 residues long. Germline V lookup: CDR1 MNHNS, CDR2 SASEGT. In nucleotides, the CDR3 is TGTGCCAGCAGTGAACGGAGGATAGCGGGCACCGGGGAGCTGTTTTTT. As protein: CASSERRIAGTGELFF.

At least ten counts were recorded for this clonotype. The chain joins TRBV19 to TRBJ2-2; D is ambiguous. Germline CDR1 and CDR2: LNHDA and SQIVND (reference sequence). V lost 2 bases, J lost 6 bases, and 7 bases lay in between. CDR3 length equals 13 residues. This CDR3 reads CASSIIAPGELFF. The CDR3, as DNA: TGTGCCAGTAGTATAATAGCCCCCGGGGAGCTGTTTTTT.

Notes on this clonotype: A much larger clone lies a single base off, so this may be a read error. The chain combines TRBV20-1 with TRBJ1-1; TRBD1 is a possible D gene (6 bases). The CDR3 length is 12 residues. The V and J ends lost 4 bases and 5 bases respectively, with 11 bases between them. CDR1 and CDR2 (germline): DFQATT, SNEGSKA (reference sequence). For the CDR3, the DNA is TGCAGTGCTAAAAGACAGGCGACTGAAGCTTTCTTT. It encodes CSAKRQATEAFF.

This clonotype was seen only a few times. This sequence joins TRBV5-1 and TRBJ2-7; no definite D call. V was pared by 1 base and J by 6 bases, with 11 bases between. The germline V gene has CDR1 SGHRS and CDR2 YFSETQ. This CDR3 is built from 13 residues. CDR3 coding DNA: TGCGCCAGCAGCTTGTGGGCCGGCGGCGAGCAGTACTTC. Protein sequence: CASSLWAGGEQYF.

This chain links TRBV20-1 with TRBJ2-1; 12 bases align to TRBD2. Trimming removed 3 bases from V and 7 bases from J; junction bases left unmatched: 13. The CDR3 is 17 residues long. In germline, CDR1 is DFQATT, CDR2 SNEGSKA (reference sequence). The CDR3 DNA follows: TGCAGTGCTAGGTTTCCCCCTAGCGGGGGGGGGTGGAATGAGCAGTTCTTC. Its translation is CSARFPPSGGGWNEQFF.

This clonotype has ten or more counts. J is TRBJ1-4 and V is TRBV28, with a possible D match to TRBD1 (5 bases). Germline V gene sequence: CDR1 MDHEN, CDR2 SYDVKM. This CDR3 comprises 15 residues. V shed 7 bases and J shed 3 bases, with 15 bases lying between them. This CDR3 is CASIEGGVANEKLFF. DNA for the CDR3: TGTGCCAGCATCGAGGGAGGGGTGGCTAATGAAAAACTGTTTTTT.

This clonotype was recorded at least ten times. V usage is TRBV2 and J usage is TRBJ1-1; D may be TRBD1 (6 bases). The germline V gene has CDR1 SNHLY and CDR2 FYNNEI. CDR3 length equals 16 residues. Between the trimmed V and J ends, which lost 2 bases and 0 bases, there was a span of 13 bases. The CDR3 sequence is CASSELGNRVNTEAFF. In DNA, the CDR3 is TGTGCCAGCAGTGAATTAGGCAACAGGGTGAACACTGAAGCTTTCTTT.

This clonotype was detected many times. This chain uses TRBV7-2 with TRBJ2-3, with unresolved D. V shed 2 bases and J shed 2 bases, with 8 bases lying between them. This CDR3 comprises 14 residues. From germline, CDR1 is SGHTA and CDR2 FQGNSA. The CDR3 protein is CASSLYPDTDTQYF. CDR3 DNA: TGTGCCAGCAGCTTATACCCTGACACAGATACGCAGTATTTT.

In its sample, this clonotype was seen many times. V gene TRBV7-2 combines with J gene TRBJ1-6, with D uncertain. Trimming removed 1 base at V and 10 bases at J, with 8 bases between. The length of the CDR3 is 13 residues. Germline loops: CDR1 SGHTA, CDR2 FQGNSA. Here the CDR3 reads CASSLDIASPLHF. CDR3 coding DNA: TGTGCCAGCAGCTTAGACATCGCGTCACCCCTCCACTTT.

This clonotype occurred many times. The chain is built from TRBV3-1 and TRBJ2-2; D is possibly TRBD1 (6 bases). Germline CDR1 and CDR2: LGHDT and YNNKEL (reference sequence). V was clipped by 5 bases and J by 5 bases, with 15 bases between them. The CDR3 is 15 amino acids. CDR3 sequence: CASSFGGAVTGELFF. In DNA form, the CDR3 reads TGTGCCAGCAGCTTTGGGGGCGCAGTTACCGGGGAGCTGTTTTTT.

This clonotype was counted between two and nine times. The CDR3 DNA is TGTGCCAGCAGTTCTGGGACAGGGGAGGATCAGCCCCAGCATTTT. Its translation: CASSSGTGEDQPQHF. This sequence joins TRBV27 and TRBJ1-5, with TRBD1 matching 10 bases. The CDR3 length is 15 residues. V was clipped by 4 bases and J by 5 bases; unmatched bases: 5. Germline V gives CDR1 MNHEY, CDR2 SMNVEV (reference sequence).

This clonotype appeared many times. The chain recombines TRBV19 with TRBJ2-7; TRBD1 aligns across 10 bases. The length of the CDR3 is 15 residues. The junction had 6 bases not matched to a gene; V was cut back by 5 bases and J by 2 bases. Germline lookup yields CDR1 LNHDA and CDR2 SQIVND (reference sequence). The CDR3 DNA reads TGTGCCAGTAGTGGGACAGGGGATGGGCCCTACGAGCAGTACTTC. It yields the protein CASSGTGDGPYEQYF.

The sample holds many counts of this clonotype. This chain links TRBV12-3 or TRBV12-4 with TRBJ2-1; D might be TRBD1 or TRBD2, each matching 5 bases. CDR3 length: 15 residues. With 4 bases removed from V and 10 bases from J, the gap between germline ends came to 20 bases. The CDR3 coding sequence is TGTGCCAGCAGTTGGGGTTCGGGACCTTCGGGGGAGCAGTTCTTC. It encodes CASSWGSGPSGEQFF.

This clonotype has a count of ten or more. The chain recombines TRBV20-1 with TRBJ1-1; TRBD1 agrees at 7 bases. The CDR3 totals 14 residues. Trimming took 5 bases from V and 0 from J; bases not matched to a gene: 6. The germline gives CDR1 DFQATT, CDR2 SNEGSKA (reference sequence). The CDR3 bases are TGCAGTGCTCTGACAGGGAATTTGAACACTGAAGCTTTCTTT. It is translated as CSALTGNLNTEAFF.